The 20 T cell receptor beta chains presented below share a single source sample, sequenced in a study of shared clonotypes between healthy human individuals. The table came from immunoSEQ multiplex PCR; TCRdb's copy has only in-frame clones and leaves some out. This table has some 1,100,000 clones, approximately 78% appearing once. The material sequenced was memory CD4+ T cells from PBMCs. Subset defined: CD45RA-negative fraction. Every receptor here comes from a young man in good health. Some clones in this sample may be carry-over from other donors' samples.

CDR3 nucleotide sequence: TGTGCCAGCAGCCAAGCTTTCGGGACAAGGAGCCACAATGAGCAGTTCTTC. It specifies CASSQAFGTRSHNEQFF. This chain uses TRBV14 with TRBJ2-1; perhaps TRBD1 as D (6 bases). Germline CDR1 reads SGHDN; CDR2 reads FVKESK. The CDR3 loop spans 17 amino acids. V was cut by 1 base and J by 5 bases, with 18 bases left in between.

The gene calls are TRBV12-5 and TRBJ1-1; D is perhaps TRBD1 (6 bases). This CDR3 is built from 13 residues. Germline CDR1 is LGHNT and CDR2 is FRNRAP. Trimming shortened V by 7 bases and J by 4 bases, and 13 bases separated the two germline ends. CDR3: CASATGFATEAFF. As DNA, the CDR3 is TGTGCTAGTGCCACAGGGTTCGCCACTGAAGCTTTCTTT.

The chain uses TRBV18 and TRBJ1-4, with 8 bases that match TRBD1. Germline CDR1 and CDR2: KGHSH and LQKENI. The CDR3 consists of 14 residues. V trimming: 4 bases; J trimming: 8 bases; junction bases outside the gene matches: 6. CDR3 coding DNA: TGTGCCAGCTCACGAAATACAGGGGGAGAAAAACTGTTTTTT. Translating it yields CASSRNTGGEKLFF.

The CDR3 sequence: CASSFHRGGNQPQHF. Here the CDR3 DNA reads TGTGCCAGCAGTTTTCACAGGGGCGGCAATCAGCCCCAGCATTTT. This chain connects TRBV28 to TRBJ1-5, with 7 positions matching TRBD1. The V gene end was trimmed by 3 bases and the J gene end by 2 bases; junction bases not matched to a gene: 4. This CDR3 comprises 15 residues. Germline V gene data show CDR1 as MDHEN and CDR2 as SYDVKM.

Points on this clone: One end of the junction varies from germline; a read error may be responsible. V usage is TRBV27 and J usage is TRBJ1-1, with D perhaps TRBD1 (5 bases). CDR3 length: 12 amino acids. Germline CDR1 and CDR2: MNHEY and SMNVEV (reference sequence). For the CDR3, the DNA is TGTGCCAGCAGCTTATCGTGGGGGGGTGCTTTCTTT. This translates into CASSLSWGGAFF.

The rearrangement joins TRBV9 to TRBJ1-1; no clear D. The CDR3 length is 13 residues. Germline CDR1 and CDR2: SGDLS and YYNGEE. Trimming took 1 base from V and 10 from J, leaving 14 bases between them. CDR3: CASSVIKQTPAFF. In DNA, the CDR3 is TGTGCCAGCAGCGTAATTAAACAAACCCCAGCTTTCTTT.

The rearrangement uses TRBV19 and TRBJ1-2; D not certain. Deletions cut 7 bases from V and 5 bases from J, with 17 bases between. This CDR3 is 14 amino acids long. Germline CDR1 LNHDA, CDR2 SQIVND (reference sequence). CDR3 sequence (DNA): TGTGCCAGTAAGCAGCGGGGAGGCGATTATGGCTACACCTTC. Its translation: CASKQRGGDYGYTF.

This clone was seen a handful of times. The chain joins TRBV2 to TRBJ1-1; weak D call: TRBD1 (5 bases). This CDR3 is built from 14 residues. Trimming removed 4 bases from V and 9 bases from J, with 18 bases in between. Germline loops: CDR1 SNHLY, CDR2 FYNNEI. CDR3 DNA: TGTGCCAGCAGTGTGGGAACAGGCTCCCTCCAAGCTTTCTTT. Translation: CASSVGTGSLQAFF.

The chain has TRBV28 and TRBJ2-7; the D gene could be TRBD1 or TRBD2 (7 bases each). From germline, CDR1 is MDHEN and CDR2 SYDVKM. This CDR3 region has 16 residues. V dropped 3 bases and J dropped 2 bases, with 17 bases sitting between them. The chain's CDR3 is CASSLGGGASTYEQYF. The CDR3 DNA reads TGTGCCAGCAGTTTGGGAGGGGGCGCTTCTACCTACGAGCAGTACTTC.

This clone was seen repeatedly, ten times or more. The chain employs TRBV5-5 and TRBJ2-1, with TRBD2 as a possible D gene (6 bases). CDR3 size: 14 residues. Germline lookup yields CDR1 SGHKS and CDR2 YYEKEE (reference sequence). Trimming left V 2 bases short and J 3 bases short, with 9 bases between. The CDR3 is CASSLWRDYNEQFF. CDR3 coding DNA: TGTGCCAGCAGCTTATGGCGGGACTACAATGAGCAGTTCTTC.

V and J are TRBV14 and TRBJ1-1; D is perhaps TRBD1 (5 bases). CDR1 and CDR2 (germline): SGHDN, FVKESK. CDR3 length: 12 amino acids. The germline V and J ends were trimmed by 4 bases and 10 bases, with 13 bases remaining between them. CDR3 bases: TGTGCCAGCAGCCCAACCGGGACGGGAGCTTTCTTT. It yields the protein CASSPTGTGAFF. Together with reference TRBV14 and TRBJ1-1, the CDR3 gives the full variable domain: EAGVTQFPSHSVIEKGQTVTLRCDPISGHDNLYWYRRVMGKEIKFLLHFVKESKQDESGMPNNRFLAERTGGTYSTLKVQPAELEDSGVYFCASSPTGTGAFFGQGTRLTVV.

This clone occurred a few times. The rearrangement joins TRBV5-1 to TRBJ2-2; D perhaps matches TRBD2 (6 bases). The V end was cut by 0 bases, the J end by 0 bases, with 12 bases between. CDR1 and CDR2 (germline): SGHRS, YFSETQ. The CDR3 loop spans 17 amino acids. CDR3 residues: CASSLEWASANTGELFF. Here the CDR3 DNA reads TGCGCCAGCAGCTTGGAGTGGGCTAGCGCGAACACCGGGGAGCTGTTTTTT. The variable domain in full, completed from reference TRBV5-1 and TRBJ2-2, reads KAGVTQTPRYLIKTRGQQVTLSCSPISGHRSVSWYQQTPGQGLQFLFEYFSETQRNKGNFPGRFSGRQFSNSRSEMNVSTLELGDSALYLCASSLEWASANTGELFFGEGSRLTVL.

The rearrangement links TRBV29-1 to TRBJ2-1; D is unclear. Germline V gene data show CDR1 as SQVTM and CDR2 as ANQGSEA. V lost 7 bases to trimming and J lost 6 bases, with 10 bases between them. The length of the CDR3 is 11 residues. CDR3 residues: CSAGPSNEQFF. For the CDR3, the DNA is TGCAGCGCTGGACCGTCCAATGAGCAGTTCTTC.

The V gene is TRBV7-9, the J gene TRBJ1-5; 7 bases agree with TRBD1. This CDR3 contains 13 residues. The germline CDR1 and CDR2 sequences are SEHNR and FQNEAQ (reference sequence). V shed 5 bases, J shed 6 bases, and the junction held 4 bases outside the gene matches. The CDR3 sequence is CASSRQGGQPQHF. DNA of the CDR3: TGTGCCAGCAGCCGACAGGGCGGTCAGCCCCAGCATTTT.

The chain carries TRBV15 and TRBJ2-3; 9 positions match TRBD2. CDR3 size: 16 residues. Trimming removed 5 bases from V and 6 bases from J; junction bases left unmatched: 12. Germline CDR1 LNHNV, CDR2 YYDKDF (reference sequence). CDR3 sequence: CATSGLAGKGVDTQYF. The CDR3 region has the DNA TGTGCCACCAGCGGGCTAGCGGGAAAGGGGGTCGATACGCAGTATTTT.

This chain links TRBV4-2 with TRBJ2-1; a weak D match, TRBD1 (6 bases). Germline CDR1 reads LGHNA; CDR2 reads YNFKEQ. V was pared by 4 bases and J by 5 bases, with 18 bases between. The CDR3 extends over 16 amino acids. The CDR3 nucleotides are TGTGCCAGCAGCCTCTCCTACCGACAGGAGGACAATGAGCAGTTCTTC. Translation: CASSLSYRQEDNEQFF.

This sequence joins TRBV2 and TRBJ2-2; TRBD2 aligns across 13 bases. V lost 5 bases, J lost 3 bases, and 9 bases stayed unmatched. The germline CDR1 and CDR2 sequences are SNHLY and FYNNEI. This CDR3 contains 18 residues. The CDR3 DNA reads as TGTGCCAGCAGTAAAAGGACTAGCGGGAGCGTCGACACCGGGGAGCTGTTTTTT. This codes for CASSKRTSGSVDTGELFF.

The chain links TRBV19 to TRBJ2-5, with 8 bases identical to TRBD2. Per germline, CDR1 LNHDA and CDR2 SQIVND (reference sequence). The CDR3 spans 15 residues. After removal of 6 bases from V and 7 bases from J, the junction contained 13 bases not matched to a gene. The CDR3 protein is CASSSRREDFRTQYF. The CDR3, as DNA: TGTGCCAGTAGCTCCCGGCGGGAGGATTTCCGGACCCAGTACTTC.

This chain uses TRBV11-2 with TRBJ2-7; 8 bases are a match to TRBD1. The V gene's germline CDR1 is SGHAT and CDR2 FQNNGV. There are 14 residues in the CDR3. V lost 4 bases and J lost 3; bases outside the gene matches: 5. CDR3 DNA sequence: TGTGCCAGCAGCTACCGGGACAGGTACTACGAGCAGTACTTC. Protein sequence: CASSYRDRYYEQYF.

Details on this clone: One junction end does not reproduce the germline sequence, and a read error may be involved. The chain links TRBV6-5 to TRBJ2-1, with 10 bases fitting TRBD2. Looked up from germline, CDR1 is MNHEY and CDR2 is SVGAGI. The CDR3 has 14 residues. CDR3 amino acids: CASSPSGRPQVGVF. The CDR3 DNA follows: TGTGCCAGCAGCCCTAGCGGGAGACCCCAGGTGGGGGTCTTC.